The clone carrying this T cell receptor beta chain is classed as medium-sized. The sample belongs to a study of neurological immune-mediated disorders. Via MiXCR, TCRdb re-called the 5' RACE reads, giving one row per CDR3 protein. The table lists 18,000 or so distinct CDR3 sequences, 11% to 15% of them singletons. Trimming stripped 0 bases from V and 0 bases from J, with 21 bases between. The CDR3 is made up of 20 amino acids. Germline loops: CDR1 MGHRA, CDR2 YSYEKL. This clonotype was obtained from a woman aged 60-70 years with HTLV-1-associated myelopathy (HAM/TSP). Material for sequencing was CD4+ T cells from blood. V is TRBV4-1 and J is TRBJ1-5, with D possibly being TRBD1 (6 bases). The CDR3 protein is CASSQESAGAHQFSNQPQHF. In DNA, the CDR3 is TGCGCCAGCAGCCAAGAAAGCGCAGGGGCCCACCAATTTAGCAATCAGCCCCAGCATTTT.